What follows is one TCR beta chain and its context. Its antigen remains unidentified. After isolation, RNA underwent reverse transcription to generate cDNA as the sequencing template. Sequencing used immunoSEQ multiplex PCR; TCRdb keeps in-frame clones, though not all of them. The sample has around 250,000 clones, approximately 61% seen once; the top ten hold more than 0.95%. This entry is derived from a study of CD8+ T cells in alopecia areata. Study-level findings and limits: It was lesional scalp, especially alopecia totalis/universalis, that showed higher clonality than normal scalp. Patients showed less clear TCR sequence sharing than mice, possibly partly because of HLA diversity.

Germline V gene data show CDR1 as GTSNPN and CDR2 as SVGIG (reference sequence). This CDR3 spans 11 amino acids. Trimming pared 3 bases from V and 6 bases from J, leaving 9 bases between. The chain combines TRBV30 with TRBJ2-7, with D possibly being TRBD1 (6 bases). The sample consisted of CD4+ T cells sorted from blood, taken at week 0. This TCR derives from a human donor with alopecia areata. The CDR3 loop reads CAWSHRAEQYF. The CDR3 DNA sequence: TGTGCCTGGAGCCACAGGGCCGAGCAGTACTTC.